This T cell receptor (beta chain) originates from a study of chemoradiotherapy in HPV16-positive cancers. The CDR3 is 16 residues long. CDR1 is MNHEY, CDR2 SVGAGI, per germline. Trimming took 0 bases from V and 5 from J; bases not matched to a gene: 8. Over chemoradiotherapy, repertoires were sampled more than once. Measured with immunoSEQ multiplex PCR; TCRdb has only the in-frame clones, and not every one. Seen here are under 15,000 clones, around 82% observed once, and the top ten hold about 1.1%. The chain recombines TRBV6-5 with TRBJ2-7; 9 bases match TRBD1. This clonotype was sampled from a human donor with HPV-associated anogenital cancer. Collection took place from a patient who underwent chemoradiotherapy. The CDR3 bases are TGTGCCAGCAGTTACTCTCGAGGGACAGGGATAAACGAGCAGTACTTC. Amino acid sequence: CASSYSRGTGINEQYF.